This T cell receptor beta chain was documented in a study of Ad26.COV2.S vaccination and SARS-CoV-2 variants. In the study overall: Intramuscular Ad26.COV2.S at 5x10^10 or 1x10^11 viral particles. Study-wide results and limits: Following vaccination, spike-specific CD8+ and CD4+ T cell responses reportedly exhibited substantial breadth.

The assay was immunoSEQ multiplex PCR, and TCRdb's table has in-frame clones only and misses some. Here the sample spans roughly 350,000 clones, around 89% being singletons. The germline gives CDR1 MGHRA, CDR2 YSYEKL. This CDR3 region has 15 residues. Trimming took 4 bases from V and 0 from J, leaving 9 bases between them. The treatment is: over 15 received Ad26.COV2.S at low or high dose, single or two shots; roughly 5 received placebo; per-sample allocation not given. The samples were gathered on day 63 after the first injection of vaccine or placebo. With respect to this clone: The antigen is not known.

The source material was peripheral blood, sampled in a trial of Ad26.COV2.S vaccine versus placebo. The source of this sequence is a person aged 18-65 years who received the Ad26.COV2.S COVID-19 vaccine or a placebo. V usage is TRBV4-1 and J usage is TRBJ1-4, with D unclear. The CDR3 DNA reads as TGCGCCAGCAGCCTAGACCAACCAACTAATGAAAAACTGTTTTTT. Its translation: CASSLDQPTNEKLFF.